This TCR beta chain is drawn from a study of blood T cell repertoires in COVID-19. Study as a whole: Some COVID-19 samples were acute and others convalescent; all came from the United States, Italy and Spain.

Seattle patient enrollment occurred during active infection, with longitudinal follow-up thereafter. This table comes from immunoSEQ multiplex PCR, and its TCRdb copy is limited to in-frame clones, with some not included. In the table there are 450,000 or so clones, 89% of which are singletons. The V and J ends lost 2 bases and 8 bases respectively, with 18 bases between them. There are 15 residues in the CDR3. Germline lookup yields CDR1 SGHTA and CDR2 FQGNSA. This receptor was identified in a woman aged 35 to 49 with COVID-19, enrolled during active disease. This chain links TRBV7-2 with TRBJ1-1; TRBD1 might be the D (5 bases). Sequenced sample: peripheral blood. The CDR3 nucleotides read TGTGCCAGCAGCTTACTCCCTTCGACGACAGTCGAAGCTTTCTTT. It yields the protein CASSLLPSTTVEAFF.